This T cell receptor beta chain comes out of a study of T cells in narcolepsy. Sequenced by immunoSEQ multiplex PCR; TCRdb stores in-frame clones only, minus some. Among 35,000 or so clones listed, approximately 85% were seen once. The V and J ends lost 6 bases and 7 bases, in that order; junction bases with no gene match: 6. This CDR3 region has 14 residues. Per the germline V gene, CDR1 is MNHEY and CDR2 is SMNVEV (reference sequence). The chain carries TRBV27 and TRBJ1-6; 7 bases match TRBD1. This clonotype was obtained from a human donor with narcolepsy. Sequencing input: CD45RA- memory CD4+ T cells from PBMCs. The CDR3 here is CASSSGQQNSPLHF. In nucleotides, the CDR3 is TGTGCCAGCAGCTCGGGACAGCAGAATTCACCCCTCCACTTT.